This T cell receptor beta chain was observed in a study of CD8 T cells in Susac syndrome. The CDR3 contains 14 residues. CDR1 and CDR2 from the germline V gene are GTSNPN and SVGIG (reference sequence). The V and J ends lost 1 base and 4 bases, in that order; junction bases with no gene match: 2. Random-hexamer reverse transcription was applied to roughly 0.45 to 1 ug RNA. TCRdb independently ran MiXCR on the immunoSEQ multiplex PCR reads; one entry per CDR3 protein. This sample has roughly 250,000 distinct CDR3 sequences; around 96% occur once, and the top ten carry 0.08% to 0.11%. This TCR was sampled from a human donor with Susac syndrome. The specimen was CD4+ T cells from PBMCs. V usage is TRBV30 and J usage is TRBJ2-5; 11 bases are shared with TRBD2. CDR3 sequence: CAWSGTSGRETQYF. The CDR3 bases are TGTGCCTGGAGTGGGACTAGCGGGCGAGAGACCCAGTACTTC.